This TCR beta chain appears in the sequencing data of a study of T cell responses to AZD1222 COVID-19 vaccine. Study conclusions and caveats: Repertoires were sampled only after the peak T cell response.

Sequenced by immunoSEQ multiplex PCR; TCRdb stores in-frame clones only, minus some. The sample includes 95,000 to 150,000 clones, more than 75% of them seen just once. CDR1 is SGHAT and CDR2 is FQNNGV in the germline V gene. This CDR3 has 14 amino acids. V was clipped by 5 bases and J by 5 bases, with 13 bases between them. Comments on this clone: What it binds is unknown.

The TCR sequence derives from an adult in good health. Sequencing was performed on peripheral blood, taken on day 0 of AZD1222 vaccination. The chain recombines TRBV11-2 with TRBJ2-1, with a possible D match to TRBD2 (5 bases). The CDR3 sequence is CASSPMHGDNEQFF. CDR3 sequence (DNA): TGTGCCAGCAGCCCCATGCACGGGGACAATGAGCAGTTCTTC. The complete variable domain, with remaining parts taken from reference TRBV11-2 and TRBJ2-1, reads EAGVAQSPRYKIIEKRQSVAFWCNPISGHATLYWYQQILGQGPKLLIQFQNNGVVDDSQLPKDRFSAERLKGVDSTLKIQPAKLEDSAVYLCASSPMHGDNEQFFGPGTRLTVL.